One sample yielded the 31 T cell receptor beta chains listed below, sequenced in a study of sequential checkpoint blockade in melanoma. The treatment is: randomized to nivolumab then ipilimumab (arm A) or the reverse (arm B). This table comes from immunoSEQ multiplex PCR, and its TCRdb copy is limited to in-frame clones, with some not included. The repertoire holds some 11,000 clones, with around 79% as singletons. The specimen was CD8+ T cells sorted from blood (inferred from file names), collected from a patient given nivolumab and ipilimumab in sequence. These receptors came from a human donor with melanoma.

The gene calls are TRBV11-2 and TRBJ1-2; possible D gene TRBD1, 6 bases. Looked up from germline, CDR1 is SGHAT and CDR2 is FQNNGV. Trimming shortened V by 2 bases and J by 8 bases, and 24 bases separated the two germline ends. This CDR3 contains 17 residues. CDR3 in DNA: TGTGCCAGCAGCTTACACATGGGGAGAAACAGGGTTGGGGGCTACACCTTC. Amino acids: CASSLHMGRNRVGGYTF.

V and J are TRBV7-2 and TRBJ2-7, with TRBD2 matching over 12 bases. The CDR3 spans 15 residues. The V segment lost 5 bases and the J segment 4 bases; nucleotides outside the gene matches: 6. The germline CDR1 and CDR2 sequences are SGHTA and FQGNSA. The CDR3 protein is CASSPGLAGTYEQYF. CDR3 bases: TGTGCCAGCAGCCCCGGACTAGCGGGAACGTACGAGCAGTACTTC.

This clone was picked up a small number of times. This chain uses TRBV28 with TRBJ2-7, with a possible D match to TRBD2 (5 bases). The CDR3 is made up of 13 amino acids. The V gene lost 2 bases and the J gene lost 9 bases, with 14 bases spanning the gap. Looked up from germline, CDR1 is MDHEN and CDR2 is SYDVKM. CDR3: CASSLVPGSAQYF. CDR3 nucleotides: TGTGCCAGCAGTTTAGTGCCGGGGTCCGCGCAGTACTTC.

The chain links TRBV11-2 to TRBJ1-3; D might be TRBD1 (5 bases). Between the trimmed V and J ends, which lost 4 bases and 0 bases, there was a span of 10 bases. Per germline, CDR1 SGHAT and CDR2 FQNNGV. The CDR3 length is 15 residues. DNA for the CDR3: TGTGCCAGCAGCTCAATGACAGTCTCTGGAAACACCATATATTTT. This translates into CASSSMTVSGNTIYF.

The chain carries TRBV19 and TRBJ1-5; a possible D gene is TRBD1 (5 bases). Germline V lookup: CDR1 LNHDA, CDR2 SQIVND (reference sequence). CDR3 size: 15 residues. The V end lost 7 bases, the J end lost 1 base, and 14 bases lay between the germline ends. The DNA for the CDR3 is TGTGCCAGTAATTGGGGGGTGGGGAGCAATCAGCCCCAGCATTTT. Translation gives CASNWGVGSNQPQHF.

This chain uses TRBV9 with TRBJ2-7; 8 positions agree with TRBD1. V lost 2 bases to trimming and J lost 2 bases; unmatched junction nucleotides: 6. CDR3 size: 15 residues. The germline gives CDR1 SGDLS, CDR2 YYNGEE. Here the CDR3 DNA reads TGTGCCAGCAGCGTGGGACAGGCGGTTACCTACGAGCAGTACTTC. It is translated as CASSVGQAVTYEQYF. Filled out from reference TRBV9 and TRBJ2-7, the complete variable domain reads DSGVTQTPKHLITATGQRVTLRCSPRSGDLSVYWYQQSLDQGLQFLIQYYNGEERAKGNILERFSAQQFPDLHSELNLSSLELGDSALYFCASSVGQAVTYEQYFGPGTRLTVT.

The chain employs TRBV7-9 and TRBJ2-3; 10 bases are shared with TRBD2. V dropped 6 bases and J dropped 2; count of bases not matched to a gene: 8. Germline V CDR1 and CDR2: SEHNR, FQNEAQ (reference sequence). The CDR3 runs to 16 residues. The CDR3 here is CASSSTSGSPTDTQYF. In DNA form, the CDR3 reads TGTGCCAGCAGTTCGACTAGCGGGTCACCCACAGATACGCAGTATTTT. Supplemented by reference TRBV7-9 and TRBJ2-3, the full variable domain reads DTGVSQNPRHKITKRGQNVTFRCDPISEHNRLYWYRQTLGQGPEFLTYFQNEAQLEKSRLLSDRFSAERPKGSFSTLEIQRTEQGDSAMYLCASSSTSGSPTDTQYFGPGTRLTVL.

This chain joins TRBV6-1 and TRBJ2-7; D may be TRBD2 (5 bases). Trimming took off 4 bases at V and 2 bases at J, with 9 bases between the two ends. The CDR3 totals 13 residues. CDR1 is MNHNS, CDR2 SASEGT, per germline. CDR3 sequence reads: CASSARDPYEQYF. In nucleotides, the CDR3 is TGTGCCAGCAGTGCCCGGGATCCCTACGAGCAGTACTTC.

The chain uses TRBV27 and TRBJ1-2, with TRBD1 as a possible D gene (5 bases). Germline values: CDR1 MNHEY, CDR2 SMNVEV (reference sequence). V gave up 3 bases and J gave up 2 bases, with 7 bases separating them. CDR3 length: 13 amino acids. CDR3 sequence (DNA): TGTGCCAGCAGTTTTAGACAGAACTATGGCTACACCTTC. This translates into CASSFRQNYGYTF.

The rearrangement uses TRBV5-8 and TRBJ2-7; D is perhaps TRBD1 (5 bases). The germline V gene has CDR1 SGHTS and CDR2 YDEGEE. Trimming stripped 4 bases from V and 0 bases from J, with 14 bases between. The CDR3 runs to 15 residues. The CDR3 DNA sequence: TGTGCCAGCAGCCGGACAAGCGATAGCTCCTACGAGCAGTACTTC. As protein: CASSRTSDSSYEQYF.

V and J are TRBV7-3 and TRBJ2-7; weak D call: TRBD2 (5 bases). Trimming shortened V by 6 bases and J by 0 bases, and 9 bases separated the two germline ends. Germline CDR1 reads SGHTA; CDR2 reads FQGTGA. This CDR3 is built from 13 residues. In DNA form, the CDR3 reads TGTGCCAGCAGGGACGGACTCTCCTACGAGCAGTACTTC. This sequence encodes CASRDGLSYEQYF.

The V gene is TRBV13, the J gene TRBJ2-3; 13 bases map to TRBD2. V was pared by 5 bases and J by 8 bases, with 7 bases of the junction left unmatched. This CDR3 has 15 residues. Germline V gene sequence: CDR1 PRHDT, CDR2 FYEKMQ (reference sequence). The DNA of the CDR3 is TGTGCCAGCAGCGTACTAGCGGGGGGGCTTGTTACGCAGTATTTT. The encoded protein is CASSVLAGGLVTQYF.

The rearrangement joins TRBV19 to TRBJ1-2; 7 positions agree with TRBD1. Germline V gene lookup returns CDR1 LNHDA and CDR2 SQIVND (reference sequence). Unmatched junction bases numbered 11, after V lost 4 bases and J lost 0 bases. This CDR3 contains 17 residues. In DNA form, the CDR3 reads TGTGCCAGTAGTACCCGGGACAGTATGGCCCCTAACTATGGCTACACCTTC. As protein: CASSTRDSMAPNYGYTF.

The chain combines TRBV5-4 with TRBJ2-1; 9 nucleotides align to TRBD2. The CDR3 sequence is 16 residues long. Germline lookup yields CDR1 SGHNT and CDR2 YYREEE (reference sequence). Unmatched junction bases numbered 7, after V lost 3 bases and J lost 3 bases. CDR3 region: CASSSQAGGSYNEQFF. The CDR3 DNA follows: TGTGCCAGCAGCTCACAAGCGGGAGGCAGCTACAATGAGCAGTTCTTC.

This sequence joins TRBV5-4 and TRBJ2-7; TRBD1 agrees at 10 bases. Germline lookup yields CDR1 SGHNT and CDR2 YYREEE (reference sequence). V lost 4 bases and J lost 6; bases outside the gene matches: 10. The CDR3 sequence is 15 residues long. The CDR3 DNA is TGTGCCAGCAGCCGGGGTGGGACAGGGGATCCCGAGCAGTACTTC. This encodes CASSRGGTGDPEQYF.

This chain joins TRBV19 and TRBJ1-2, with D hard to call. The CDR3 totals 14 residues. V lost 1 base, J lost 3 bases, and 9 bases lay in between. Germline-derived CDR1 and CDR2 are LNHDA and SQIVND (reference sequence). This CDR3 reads CASSIVAEHYGYTF. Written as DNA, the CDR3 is TGTGCCAGTAGTATAGTGGCAGAACACTATGGCTACACCTTC.

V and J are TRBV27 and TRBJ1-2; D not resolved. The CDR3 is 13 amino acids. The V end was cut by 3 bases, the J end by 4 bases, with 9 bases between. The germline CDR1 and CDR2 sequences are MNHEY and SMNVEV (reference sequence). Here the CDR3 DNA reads TGTGCCAGCAGTTTCGGACTCAGCTATGGCTACACCTTC. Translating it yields CASSFGLSYGYTF.

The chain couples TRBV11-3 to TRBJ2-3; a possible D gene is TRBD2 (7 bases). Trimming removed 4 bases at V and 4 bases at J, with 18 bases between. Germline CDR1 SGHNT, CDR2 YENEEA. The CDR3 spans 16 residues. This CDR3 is CASSWGRRGLSDTQYF. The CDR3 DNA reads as TGTGCCAGCAGCTGGGGTCGGCGGGGGCTTTCAGATACGCAGTATTTT.

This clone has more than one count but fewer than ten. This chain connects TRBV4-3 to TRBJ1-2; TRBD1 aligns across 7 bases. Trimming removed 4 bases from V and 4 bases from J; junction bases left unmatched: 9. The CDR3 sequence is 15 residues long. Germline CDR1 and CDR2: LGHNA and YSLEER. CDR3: CASSLDPGQFYGYTF. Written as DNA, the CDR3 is TGCGCCAGCAGCCTTGACCCGGGACAGTTCTATGGCTACACCTTC.

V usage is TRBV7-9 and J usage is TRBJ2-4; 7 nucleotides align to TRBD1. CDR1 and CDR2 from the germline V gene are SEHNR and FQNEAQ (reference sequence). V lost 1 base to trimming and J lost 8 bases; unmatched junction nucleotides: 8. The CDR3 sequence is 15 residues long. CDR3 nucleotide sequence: TGTGCCAGCAGCTTAGAGGGGGCGAGTTTTGACATTCAGTACTTC. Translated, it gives CASSLEGASFDIQYF.

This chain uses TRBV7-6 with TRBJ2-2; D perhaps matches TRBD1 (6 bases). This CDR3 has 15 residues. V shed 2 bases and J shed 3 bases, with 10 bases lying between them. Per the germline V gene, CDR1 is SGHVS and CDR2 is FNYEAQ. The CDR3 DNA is TGTGCCAGCAGCTTAATGGGGGCGGACACCGGGGAGCTGTTTTTT. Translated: CASSLMGADTGELFF. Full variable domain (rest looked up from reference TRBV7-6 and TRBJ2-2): GAGVSQSPRYKVTKRGQDVALRCDPISGHVSLYWYRQALGQGPEFLTYFNYEAQQDKSGLPNDRFSAERPEGSISTLTIQRTEQRDSAMYRCASSLMGADTGELFFGEGSRLTVL.

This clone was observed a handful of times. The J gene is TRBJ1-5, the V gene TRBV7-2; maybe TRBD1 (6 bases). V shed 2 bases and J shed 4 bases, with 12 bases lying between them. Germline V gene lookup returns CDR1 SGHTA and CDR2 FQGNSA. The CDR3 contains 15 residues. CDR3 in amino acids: CASSLLGGMNQPQHF. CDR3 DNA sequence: TGTGCCAGCAGCTTATTAGGGGGTATGAATCAGCCCCAGCATTTT.

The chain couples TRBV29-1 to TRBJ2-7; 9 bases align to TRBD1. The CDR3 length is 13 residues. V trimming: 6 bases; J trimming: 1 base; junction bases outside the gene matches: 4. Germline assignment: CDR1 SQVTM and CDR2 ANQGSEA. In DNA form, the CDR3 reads TGCAGCGTCTGGACAGGGGAATCCTACGAGCAGTACTTC. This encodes CSVWTGESYEQYF.

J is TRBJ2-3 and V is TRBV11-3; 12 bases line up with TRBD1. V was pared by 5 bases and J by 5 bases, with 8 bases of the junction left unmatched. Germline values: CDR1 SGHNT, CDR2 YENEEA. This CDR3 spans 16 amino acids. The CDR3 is CASSNRDRGLGDTQYF. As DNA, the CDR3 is TGTGCCAGCAGCAATCGGGACAGGGGGCTGGGAGATACGCAGTATTTT.

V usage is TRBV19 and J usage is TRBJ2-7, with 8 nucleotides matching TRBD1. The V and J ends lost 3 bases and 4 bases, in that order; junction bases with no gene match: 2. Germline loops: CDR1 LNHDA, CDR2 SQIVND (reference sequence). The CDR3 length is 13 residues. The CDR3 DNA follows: TGTGCCAGTAGTATGACAGGGGAGTACGAGCAGTACTTC. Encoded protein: CASSMTGEYEQYF.

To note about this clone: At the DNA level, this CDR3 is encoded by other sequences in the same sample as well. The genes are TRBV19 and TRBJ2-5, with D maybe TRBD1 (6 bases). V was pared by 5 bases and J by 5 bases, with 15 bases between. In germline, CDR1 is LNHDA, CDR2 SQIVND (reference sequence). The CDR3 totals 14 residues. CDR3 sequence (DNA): TGTGCCAGTAGTGTACAGGGACGCGGGGAGACCCAGTACTTC. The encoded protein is CASSVQGRGETQYF.

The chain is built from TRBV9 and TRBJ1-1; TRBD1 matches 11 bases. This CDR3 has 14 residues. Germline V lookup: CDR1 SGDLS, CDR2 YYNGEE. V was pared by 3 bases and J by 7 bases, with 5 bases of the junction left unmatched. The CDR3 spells CASSAGTGGDEAFF. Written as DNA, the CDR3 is TGTGCCAGCAGCGCCGGGACAGGGGGGGATGAAGCTTTCTTT.

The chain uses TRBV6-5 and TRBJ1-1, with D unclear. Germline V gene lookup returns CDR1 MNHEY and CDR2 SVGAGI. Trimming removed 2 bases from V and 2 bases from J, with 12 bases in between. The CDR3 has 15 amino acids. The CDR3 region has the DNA TGTGCCAGCAGTTACGCGAGGAGGGCAAACACTGAAGCTTTCTTT. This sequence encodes CASSYARRANTEAFF.

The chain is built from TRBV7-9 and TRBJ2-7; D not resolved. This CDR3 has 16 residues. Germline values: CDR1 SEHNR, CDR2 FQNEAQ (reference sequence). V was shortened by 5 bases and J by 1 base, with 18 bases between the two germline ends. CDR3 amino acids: CASSPTTMLPSYEQYF. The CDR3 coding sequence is TGTGCCAGCAGCCCCACCACCATGCTACCTTCCTACGAGCAGTACTTC.

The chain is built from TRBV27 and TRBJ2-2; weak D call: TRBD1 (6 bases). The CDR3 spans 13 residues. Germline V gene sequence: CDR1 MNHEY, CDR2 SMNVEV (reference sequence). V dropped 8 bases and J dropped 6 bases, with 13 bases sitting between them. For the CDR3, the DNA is TGTGCCAGCCAGGGGCCCGGGGCCGGGGAGCTGTTTTTT. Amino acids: CASQGPGAGELFF.

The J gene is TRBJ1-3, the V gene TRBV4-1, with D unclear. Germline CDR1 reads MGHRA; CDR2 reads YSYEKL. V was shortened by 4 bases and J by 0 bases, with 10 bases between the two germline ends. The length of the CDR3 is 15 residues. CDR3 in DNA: TGCGCCAGCAGCCTGCTCGGGAGCTCTGGAAACACCATATATTTT. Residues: CASSLLGSSGNTIYF.